This entry concerns a single T cell receptor (beta chain). Its antigen is currently unknown. The data are from a study of OX40 agonist ivuxolimab in advanced cancers. The wider study: The patients received agonistic anti-OX40 (CD134) antibody ivuxolimab. Notes on the study in general: Among patients with partial responses at 0.1-3.0 mg/kg, clonal expansion was among the lowest. Both CD4+ and CD8+ T cell populations in blood had undergone clonal expansion by week 6 at 0.1 to 3.0 mg/kg. Specificity for antigen went undetermined in the expanded peripheral T cells.

Germline V CDR1 and CDR2: SGHVS, FNYEAQ. V shed 1 base and J shed 0 bases, with 9 bases lying between them. This CDR3 region has 15 residues. TCRdb's copy holds only in-frame clones and misses some; the assay was immunoSEQ multiplex PCR. This table has fewer than 25,000 clones, around four fifths appearing once. Sequences were derived from CD4+ or CD8+ T cells sorted from blood, sampled in a trial of the OX40 agonist ivuxolimab. The chain combines TRBV7-6 with TRBJ1-1; no clear D. The clonotype comes from an adult with an advanced solid tumor such as melanoma, head and neck, liver or kidney cancer. Here the CDR3 reads CASSLEPALNTEAFF. CDR3 sequence (DNA): TGTGCCAGCAGCTTAGAGCCGGCGTTGAACACTGAAGCTTTCTTT.